This T cell receptor (beta chain) was recorded in a study of Ad26.COV2.S vaccination and SARS-CoV-2 variants. In germline, CDR1 is SGHTA, CDR2 FQGTGA. The CDR3 totals 16 residues. The V gene end was trimmed by 5 bases and the J gene end by 0 bases; junction bases not matched to a gene: 7. Sample treatment: over 15 received Ad26.COV2.S at low or high dose, single or two shots; 5 received placebo; per-sample allocation not given. Sampling was done on day 63 after the first vaccine or placebo injection. Built on an Ad26 vector, the vaccine expressed Wuhan-strain SARS-CoV-2 spike. Measured with immunoSEQ multiplex PCR; TCRdb has only the in-frame clones, and not every one. Counted here are some 420,000 clones, approximately 88% occurring once; the ten biggest clones make up roughly 4%. For this clone: The antigen remains unidentified.

Study findings and constraints: TCR breadth and depth analyses may have underestimated total T cell responses. Vaccine and placebo recipients had comparable breadth of non-spike TCRs.

This TCR was recovered from a person between 18 and 60 years old who received the Ad26.COV2.S COVID-19 vaccine or a placebo. The specimen comprised peripheral blood, sampled in a trial of Ad26.COV2.S vaccine versus placebo. V gene TRBV7-3 combines with J gene TRBJ2-1; 7 bases align to TRBD2. CDR3 amino acids: CASSDKRGRSYNEQFF. The CDR3 bases are TGTGCCAGCAGCGACAAGCGGGGACGCTCCTACAATGAGCAGTTCTTC.